The 21 T cell receptor beta chains given below trace back to one sample, sequenced in a study of T-cell reconstitution after alpha-beta-depleted transplantation in children (dated by TCRdb to 2016 to 2017). Library generation was performed with PCR. The reads were generated on an Illumina HiSeq 2500. TCR libraries were prepared with molecular barcoding, using unique molecular identifiers to normalize TCRbeta repertoire quantification. TCRdb trimmed public reads at Q25 via fastp, called clones via MiXCR and kept in-frame beta chains. Each CDR3 protein appears once, grouped with its most common genes and DNA. For this sample the table gives 29,000 or so distinct CDR3 sequences, of which under 7% were detected only once. The top ten clonotypes cover roughly 7% of the sample. This specimen's treatment or condition label, interpreted: allogeneic hematopoietic cell transplantation with graft depleted of TCRalphabeta T cells and CD19 B cells.

The sample here was PBMCs, mostly from graft donor cells, taken 180 days after TCRalphabeta/CD19-depleted stem cell transplant. The receptors here all came from a male patient between 10 and 17 years old who had a stem cell transplant for acute myeloid leukemia, so the T cells may come from the graft donor.

This clonotype was counted at least ten times. The chain recombines TRBV20-1 with TRBJ2-5, with 9 bases matching TRBD2. Germline CDR1 is DFQATT and CDR2 is SNEGSKA (reference sequence). This CDR3 is 19 amino acids long. Losses at the gene ends were 1 base for V and 3 bases for J; bases not matched to a gene: 18. DNA for the CDR3: TGCAGTGCTAGAGTTTTCGCTAGCGGGATCGCGAGGGGAAAAGAGACCCAGTACTTC. Its translation: CSARVFASGIARGKETQYF.

This clonotype was recorded many times. The chain joins TRBV29-1 to TRBJ2-7; tentatively, D is TRBD2 (6 bases). Trimming took 4 bases from V and 4 from J, leaving 8 bases between them. Germline values: CDR1 SQVTM, CDR2 ANQGSEA. The CDR3 consists of 11 residues. The CDR3 loop is CSVGGEYEQYF. The CDR3 bases are TGCAGCGTTGGGGGGGAATACGAGCAGTACTTC.

This clonotype occurred many times. V is TRBV27 and J is TRBJ2-4; TRBD1 agrees at 7 bases. CDR1 and CDR2 (germline): MNHEY, SMNVEV (reference sequence). Unmatched junction bases numbered 9, after V lost 2 bases and J lost 11 bases. CDR3 length: 14 amino acids. The DNA of the CDR3 is TGTGCCAGCAGTTTAAGACAGGGTGGTCGGGTTCAGTACTTC. It translates to CASSLRQGGRVQYF.

Many counts were recorded for this clonotype. The J gene is TRBJ2-7, the V gene TRBV10-3; D is uncertain. Germline V lookup: CDR1 ENHRY, CDR2 SYGVKD. The ends were cut back, 3 bases at V and 10 bases at J, with 16 bases in the middle. The CDR3 is 13 amino acids. This CDR3 is CAISEEVKWIQYF. The CDR3 DNA reads as TGTGCCATCAGTGAAGAGGTCAAGTGGATCCAGTACTTC.

This clonotype was seen at least ten times. This chain links TRBV30 with TRBJ1-2; D gene uncertain. Trimming removed 3 bases at V and 5 bases at J, with 13 bases between. Germline CDR1 and CDR2: GTSNPN and SVGIG (reference sequence). This CDR3 has 13 amino acids. The DNA for the CDR3 is TGTGCCTGGAGCCAGATAGAAGGGTATGGCTACACCTTC. As protein: CAWSQIEGYGYTF.

This clonotype was counted many times. The chain has TRBV5-1 and TRBJ2-3; TRBD2 matches at 13 bases. In germline, CDR1 is SGHRS, CDR2 YFSETQ. The CDR3 has 16 amino acids. V trimming: 3 bases; J trimming: 2 bases; junction bases outside the gene matches: 3. The CDR3 spells CASSSTSGGDTDTQYF. CDR3 in DNA: TGCGCCAGCAGCTCCACTAGCGGGGGGGACACAGATACGCAGTATTTT.

This clonotype has a count of ten or more. This rearrangement joins TRBV12-3 or TRBV12-4 to TRBJ2-2, with D maybe TRBD1 (6 bases). The CDR3 runs 14 residues. The V end lost 7 bases, the J end lost 7 bases, and 16 bases lay between the germline ends. The CDR3 DNA sequence: TGTGCCAGCATCCTAGGCAGGGGCCACGGGGAGCTGTTTTTT. This sequence encodes CASILGRGHGELFF.

This chain connects TRBV5-6 to TRBJ2-7, with 9 bases identical to TRBD1. The CDR3 contains 15 residues. The V segment lost 9 bases and the J segment 2 bases; nucleotides outside the gene matches: 12. CDR1 is SGHDT, CDR2 YYEEEE, per germline. The CDR3 bases are TGTGCCATGGGCCCCGGGACAGGGATAACCTACGAGCAGTACTTC. It is translated as CAMGPGTGITYEQYF.

In its sample, this clonotype was seen many times. The chain carries TRBV3-1 and TRBJ2-7; D is tentatively TRBD1 or TRBD2 (5 bases each). Germline loops: CDR1 LGHDT, CDR2 YNNKEL (reference sequence). There are 11 residues in the CDR3. V was shortened by 4 bases and J by 5 bases, with 6 bases between the two germline ends. CDR3 DNA: TGTGCCAGCAGCCGGGGGAACGAGCAGTACTTC. The encoded protein is CASSRGNEQYF.

This clonotype appeared many times. The gene calls are TRBV27 and TRBJ2-2, with no clear D. CDR3 length: 13 residues. Germline V gives CDR1 MNHEY, CDR2 SMNVEV (reference sequence). The V end was cut by 7 bases, the J end by 4 bases, with 10 bases between. CDR3 residues: CASTTLGTGELFF. In nucleotides, the CDR3 is TGTGCCAGCACAACCCTGGGCACCGGGGAGCTGTTTTTT.

This clonotype came up many times. V gene TRBV30 combines with J gene TRBJ1-1; D is ambiguous. Trimming shortened V by 0 bases and J by 6 bases, and 11 bases separated the two germline ends. There are 13 residues in the CDR3. Germline loops: CDR1 GTSNPN, CDR2 SVGIG (reference sequence). In nucleotides, the CDR3 is TGTGCCTGGAGTGTAAGGGATGAGTCTGAAGCTTTCTTT. It translates to CAWSVRDESEAFF.

This clonotype was observed many times. This chain joins TRBV6-2 or TRBV6-3 and TRBJ1-5; 11 bases match TRBD1. Germline lookup yields CDR1 MNHEY and CDR2 SVGEGT. The CDR3 loop spans 17 amino acids. The V and J ends lost 8 bases and 0 bases, in that order; junction bases with no gene match: 9. CDR3 sequence reads: CASWGTGGTYSNQPQHF. In DNA form, the CDR3 reads TGTGCCAGCTGGGGGACAGGGGGAACGTATAGCAATCAGCCCCAGCATTTT.

This clonotype was counted at least ten times. The rearrangement uses TRBV15 and TRBJ2-1; 7 nucleotides match TRBD1. The CDR3 spans 14 residues. J gave up 0 bases and V 8 bases, and 4 bases lay outside the gene matches. Germline V lookup: CDR1 LNHNV, CDR2 YYDKDF (reference sequence). CDR3 DNA: TGTGCCACCGCCGACAGGGCCTCCTACAATGAGCAGTTCTTC. Translated: CATADRASYNEQFF. Looking up the rest from reference TRBV15 and TRBJ2-1 gives the full variable domain: DAMVIQNPRYQVTQFGKPVTLSCSQTLNHNVMYWYQQKSSQAPKLLFHYYDKDFNNEADTPDNFQSRRPNTSFCFLDIRSPGLGDTAMYLCATADRASYNEQFFGPGTRLTVL.

This clonotype was counted at least ten times. The chain couples TRBV10-3 to TRBJ2-1, with 10 nucleotides matching TRBD2. Germline loops: CDR1 ENHRY, CDR2 SYGVKD. J was trimmed by 4 bases and V by 5 bases; bases with no gene match: 5. This CDR3 has 15 amino acids. This chain's CDR3 is CAISPGTSVYNEQFF. The CDR3 region has the DNA TGTGCCATCAGTCCGGGGACTAGCGTATACAATGAGCAGTTCTTC.

There are many counts of this clonotype. The rearrangement uses TRBV6-5 and TRBJ1-6; D is perhaps TRBD1 (5 bases). Trimming cost V 5 bases and J 7 bases, with 18 bases left between them. The CDR3 is 16 amino acids. CDR1 and CDR2 (germline): MNHEY, SVGAGI. CDR3 nucleotide sequence: TGTGCCAGCAGTCCCTTGGCGGAGGGGAAGAATTCACCCCTCCACTTT. Its translation: CASSPLAEGKNSPLHF.

By its share, this clonotype is medium-sized. CDR3 protein: CASSFPGLAGNNEQFF. The CDR3 bases are TGTGCCAGCAGCTTTCCTGGACTAGCGGGGAACAATGAGCAGTTCTTC. The genes are TRBV5-4 and TRBJ2-1; TRBD2 matches at 12 bases. V was clipped by 2 bases and J by 5 bases; unmatched bases: 5. Germline CDR1 reads SGHNT; CDR2 reads YYREEE (reference sequence). The CDR3 contains 16 residues.

This clonotype was counted ten times or more. This rearrangement joins TRBV10-3 to TRBJ2-5; 9 bases match TRBD1. V gave up 7 bases and J gave up 4 bases; unmatched junction bases: 10. There are 15 residues in the CDR3. Germline values: CDR1 ENHRY, CDR2 SYGVKD. CDR3 bases: TGTGCCATCATTATTCCGGGACAGGGTGGAGAGACCCAGTACTTC. It encodes CAIIIPGQGGETQYF.

Many counts were recorded for this clonotype. The V and J genes are TRBV20-1 and TRBJ2-2; 10 bases map to TRBD1. This CDR3 comprises 15 residues. The V gene end was trimmed by 2 bases and the J gene end by 4 bases; junction bases not matched to a gene: 4. Per the germline V gene, CDR1 is DFQATT and CDR2 is SNEGSKA (reference sequence). The CDR3 nucleotides read TGCAGTGCTAGACCCGGGACAGGGGCCACCGGGGAGCTGTTTTTT. This gives the protein CSARPGTGATGELFF.

This clonotype was picked up many times. The chain carries TRBV5-4 and TRBJ1-2, with TRBD1 as a possible D gene (6 bases). V gave up 2 bases and J gave up 8 bases, with 13 bases separating them. The CDR3 has 13 amino acids. In germline, CDR1 is SGHNT, CDR2 YYREEE (reference sequence). CDR3 residues: CASSLGGAEGYTF. Here the CDR3 DNA reads TGTGCCAGCAGCTTAGGGGGGGCGGAAGGCTACACCTTC.

This clonotype showed up many times. The chain is built from TRBV5-1 and TRBJ2-1; D is possibly TRBD1 (6 bases). This CDR3 spans 16 amino acids. In germline, CDR1 is SGHRS, CDR2 YFSETQ. V was clipped by 2 bases and J by 5 bases, with 17 bases between them. CDR3 nucleotide sequence: TGCGCCAGCAGCTTTGGCCGGGACATAGCTAACAATGAGCAGTTCTTC. Its translation: CASSFGRDIANNEQFF.

This clonotype has at least ten counts. J is TRBJ1-1 and V is TRBV20-1, with 7 nucleotides matching TRBD1. Germline V gene data show CDR1 as DFQATT and CDR2 as SNEGSKA (reference sequence). V was pared by 6 bases and J by 10 bases, with 11 bases of the junction left unmatched. CDR3 length: 12 amino acids. The CDR3, as DNA: TGCAGTGCCGCGGGACAGTTATATGGAGCTTTCTTT. This codes for CSAAGQLYGAFF.